The next 18 T cell receptor beta chains were all read from a single sample in a study of CD8 T cells in ankylosing spondylitis. One entry per CDR3 protein, called by TCRdb with MiXCR from the 5' RACE reads. The profile shows some 180,000 distinct CDR3 sequences, approximately 18% of them singletons. Input material: blood, either unsorted or a sorted T cell fraction (not recorded which). Receptors were obtained from a male donor under 30 with ankylosing spondylitis or in good health (not recorded which).

This clonotype occurred many times. The chain uses TRBV12-3 or TRBV12-4 and TRBJ2-7; tentative D call: TRBD2 (6 bases). CDR3 size: 14 residues. Between the trimmed V and J ends, which lost 1 base and 3 bases, there was a span of 10 bases. CDR3: CASSLVEGLYEQYF. DNA for the CDR3: TGTGCCAGCAGTTTAGTGGAGGGCCTCTACGAGCAGTACTTC.

This clonotype occurred many times. The chain couples TRBV30 to TRBJ1-5; no clear D. Trimming shortened V by 2 bases and J by 4 bases, and 12 bases separated the two germline ends. The CDR3 extends over 14 amino acids. Germline CDR1 GTSNPN, CDR2 SVGIG (reference sequence). The CDR3 bases are TGTGCCTGGAGTTCGGGCATCGGGAATCAGCCCCAGCATTTT. This translates into CAWSSGIGNQPQHF.

This clonotype turned up a few times. The J gene is TRBJ2-7, the V gene TRBV6-1, with D tentatively TRBD2 (6 bases). The germline V and J ends were trimmed by 5 bases and 7 bases, with 18 bases remaining between them. CDR3 size: 14 residues. Germline lookup yields CDR1 MNHNS and CDR2 SASEGT. CDR3 protein: CASSSFAGRREQYV. CDR3 nucleotides: TGTGCCAGCAGTTCGTTTGCGGGAAGGAGGGAGCAGTACGTC.

This chain connects TRBV29-1 to TRBJ2-1; the match to TRBD2 covers 11 bases. This CDR3 has 17 amino acids. J was trimmed by 0 bases and V by 2 bases; bases with no gene match: 6. The germline CDR1 and CDR2 sequences are SQVTM and ANQGSEA. CDR3 amino acids: CSVERRLAGSSYNEQFF. DNA of the CDR3: TGCAGCGTTGAACGCCGACTAGCGGGAAGCTCCTACAATGAGCAGTTCTTC.

Many counts were recorded for this clonotype. The chain employs TRBV25-1 and TRBJ2-1; 9 nucleotides match TRBD2. Germline CDR1 reads MGHDK; CDR2 reads SYGVNS. V gave up 4 bases and J gave up 13 bases; unmatched junction bases: 8. CDR3 length equals 13 residues. CDR3 coding DNA: TGTGCCAGCAGTGCGACGTTAGCGGGAGATCAGTTCTTC. It codes for CASSATLAGDQFF.

This clonotype was counted at least ten times. The chain combines TRBV9 with TRBJ2-2, with 10 bases fitting TRBD2. V trimming: 4 bases; J trimming: 4 bases; junction bases outside the gene matches: 7. This CDR3 is built from 16 residues. Looked up from germline, CDR1 is SGDLS and CDR2 is YYNGEE. This CDR3 is CASSPPSGRATGELFF. In DNA form, the CDR3 reads TGTGCCAGCAGCCCTCCCAGCGGGAGGGCCACCGGGGAGCTGTTTTTT.

This clonotype was seen ten or more times. This chain connects TRBV11-2 to TRBJ2-7; the match to TRBD2 covers 10 bases. Germline V gene data show CDR1 as SGHAT and CDR2 as FQNNGV. The CDR3 is made up of 13 amino acids. After removal of 5 bases from V and 13 bases from J, the junction contained 11 bases not matched to a gene. The CDR3 region is CASSLRSGTSDYV. In nucleotides, the CDR3 is TGTGCCAGCAGCCTAAGGTCCGGGACTAGCGACTACGTC.

This clonotype was recorded a few times. V usage is TRBV29-1 and J usage is TRBJ2-7; D call uncertain. Trimming left V 4 bases short and J 1 base short, with 5 bases between. Germline V gene data show CDR1 as SQVTM and CDR2 as ANQGSEA. CDR3 length equals 11 residues. The CDR3 coding sequence is TGCAGCGTTGCCGGTTCCTACGAGCAGTACTTC. It is translated as CSVAGSYEQYF.

The chain carries TRBV18 and TRBJ1-1; D might be TRBD1 (6 bases). Trimming took 6 bases from V and 5 from J, leaving 10 bases between them. CDR3 length equals 12 residues. CDR1 and CDR2 from the germline V gene are KGHSH and LQKENI. This CDR3 is CASSSGQTEAFF. Written as DNA, the CDR3 is TGTGCCAGCTCCTCCGGACAGACTGAAGCTTTCTTT.

This clonotype has ten or more counts. The genes are TRBV7-9 and TRBJ1-2; 10 bases align to TRBD1. With V trimmed by 1 base and J by 6 bases, 5 bases remained unmatched. Germline V lookup: CDR1 SEHNR, CDR2 FQNEAQ (reference sequence). The length of the CDR3 is 15 residues. The CDR3 here is CASSLGPGQGNGYTF. The CDR3 coding sequence is TGTGCCAGCAGCTTAGGCCCGGGACAGGGGAATGGCTACACCTTC.

The CDR3 spells CASSRTGTSEFEQYF. CDR3 coding DNA: TGTGCCAGCTCACGAACCGGGACTAGCGAGTTCGAGCAGTACTTC. V is TRBV18 and J is TRBJ2-7; 10 bases fit TRBD2. CDR3 size: 15 residues. Germline V gene lookup returns CDR1 KGHSH and CDR2 LQKENI. J lost 6 bases, V lost 4 bases, and 9 bases had no gene match.

This clonotype was picked up many times. The chain recombines TRBV19 with TRBJ2-1; D is undetermined. Germline V CDR1 and CDR2: LNHDA, SQIVND (reference sequence). The ends were cut back, 9 bases at V and 0 bases at J, with 9 bases in the middle. CDR3 length: 13 residues. In DNA form, the CDR3 reads TGTGCCAGCGCGGATTACTCCTACAATGAGCAGTTCTTC. Protein sequence: CASADYSYNEQFF.

This clonotype was seen at least ten times. The CDR3 bases are TGTGCCAGCAGTTTAAGGCTCCGAGGAGGGAGGGATCAGCCCCAGCATTTT. Translating gives CASSLRLRGGRDQPQHF. The chain carries TRBV12-3 or TRBV12-4 and TRBJ1-5, with D unclear. V was shortened by 2 bases and J by 5 bases, with 19 bases between the two germline ends. The CDR3 sequence is 17 residues long.

A single count supports this clonotype. A much larger clone lies a single base off, so this may be a read error. V usage is TRBV7-2 and J usage is TRBJ2-7; D unclear. Germline CDR1 SGHTA, CDR2 FQGNSA. The CDR3 loop spans 12 amino acids. Here the CDR3 DNA reads TGTGCCAGCAGCCCCTCCAACTACGACCAGTACTTC. It specifies CASSPSNYDQYF.

This clonotype was found a few times. The chain is built from TRBV6-2 or TRBV6-3 and TRBJ2-7; D is undetermined. The CDR3 runs 14 residues. The V gene lost 2 bases and the J gene lost 3 bases, with 11 bases spanning the gap. Germline lookup yields CDR1 MNHEY and CDR2 SVGEGT. As DNA, the CDR3 is TGTGCCAGCAGTTACGGGTTAGCCCTCTACGAGCAGTACGTC. Amino acid sequence: CASSYGLALYEQYV.

The chain recombines TRBV21-1 with TRBJ1-5; TRBD1 reflects the table's D call only, with no check against the DNA. TRBV21-1 is shown as a pseudogene. This CDR3 is 12 amino acids long. The CDR3 here is CARGDRTEPQHF. The DNA for the CDR3 is TGTGCCAGGGGGGACAGGACGGAGCCCCAGCATTTT.

This clonotype has ten or more counts. This chain links TRBV27 with TRBJ1-6, with TRBD1 identical over 7 bases. This CDR3 comprises 15 residues. Germline CDR1 reads MNHEY; CDR2 reads SMNVEV (reference sequence). The V gene end was trimmed by 5 bases and the J gene end by 5 bases; junction bases not matched to a gene: 6. The CDR3 DNA reads as TGTGCCAGCAGTCCCCGACAGGGTCATAATTCACCCCTCCACTTT. This gives the protein CASSPRQGHNSPLHF.

The chain carries TRBV25-1 and TRBJ2-1; D unresolved. CDR1 and CDR2 (germline): MGHDK, SYGVNS. V gave up 1 base and J gave up 3 bases, with 4 bases separating them. The CDR3 spans 13 residues. For the CDR3, the DNA is TGTGCCAGCAGTGAATTAGGCTACAATGAGCAGTTCTTC. Protein product: CASSELGYNEQFF.